Following are 30 T cell receptor beta chains from one sample sequenced in a study of cytomegalovirus exposure and HLA in healthy donors. PCR was performed using 60 Vbeta and 13 Jbeta primers. Some clones are missing from TCRdb's copy, which holds only in-frame ones; the method was immunoSEQ multiplex PCR. The repertoire holds approximately 100,000 clones, with roughly 79% as singletons. What was sequenced was PBMCs. The receptors shown here come from a middle-aged woman in good health and CMV-seronegative.

This clone was seen once. This chain connects TRBV5-1 to TRBJ1-6; D possibly corresponds to TRBD1 (5 bases). V lost 5 bases to trimming and J lost 8 bases, with 11 bases between them. The CDR3 is made up of 13 amino acids. Germline-derived CDR1 and CDR2 are SGHRS and YFSETQ. This CDR3 is CASSFDRDSPLHF. The CDR3 DNA follows: TGCGCCAGCAGTTTTGACAGAGATTCACCCCTCCACTTT.

The sample holds a few counts of this clone. The chain joins TRBV7-9 to TRBJ1-1; 7 positions match TRBD1. The CDR3 length is 14 residues. Per germline, CDR1 SEHNR and CDR2 FQNEAQ (reference sequence). Trimming cost V 5 bases and J 1 base; bases outside gene matches: 4. The CDR3 protein is CASSQGQKNTEAFF. In nucleotides, the CDR3 is TGTGCCAGCAGCCAGGGACAGAAGAACACTGAAGCTTTCTTT.

The chain employs TRBV5-4 and TRBJ2-2; 8 bases map to TRBD1. The junction had 11 bases not matched to a gene; V was cut back by 4 bases and J by 6 bases. The CDR3 sequence is 16 residues long. Germline V lookup: CDR1 SGHNT, CDR2 YYREEE (reference sequence). CDR3 sequence reads: CASSPRQGMGPGELFF. The CDR3 DNA is TGTGCCAGCAGCCCGCGACAGGGGATGGGACCCGGGGAGCTGTTTTTT.

The genes are TRBV30 and TRBJ1-1, with 9 bases lining up with TRBD1. This CDR3 has 13 residues. Trimming removed 2 bases from V and 4 bases from J; junction bases left unmatched: 2. Looked up from germline, CDR1 is GTSNPN and CDR2 is SVGIG (reference sequence). The CDR3 loop is CAWSWTGATEAFF. The CDR3 bases are TGTGCCTGGAGTTGGACAGGGGCCACTGAAGCTTTCTTT.

V gene TRBV2 combines with J gene TRBJ2-1; D is ambiguous. With 10 bases removed from V and 4 bases from J, the gap between germline ends came to 14 bases. From germline, CDR1 is SNHLY and CDR2 FYNNEI. The CDR3 is 13 residues long. The DNA of the CDR3 is TGTGCCACCACCCCCCTAGAATACAATGAGCAGTTCTTC. Its protein is CATTPLEYNEQFF.

The J gene is TRBJ2-2, the V gene TRBV25-1; tentative D call: TRBD2 (5 bases). V lost 6 bases, J lost 2 bases, and 7 bases lay in between. The germline CDR1 and CDR2 sequences are MGHDK and SYGVNS. The CDR3 is 13 residues long. The CDR3 DNA sequence: TGTGCCAGCAGGGGAGCAAACACCGGGGAGCTGTTTTTT. It yields the protein CASRGANTGELFF.

The chain carries TRBV11-2 and TRBJ1-2, with a tentative D call TRBD1 (5 bases). V was shortened by 5 bases and J by 4 bases, with 17 bases between the two germline ends. Germline loops: CDR1 SGHAT, CDR2 FQNNGV. CDR3 length: 15 amino acids. CDR3 sequence: CASSPGRERSYGYTF. DNA of the CDR3: TGTGCCAGCAGCCCAGGGAGGGAAAGAAGCTATGGCTACACCTTC.

The rearrangement joins TRBV7-6 to TRBJ2-2, with TRBD2 matching 7 bases. The CDR3 totals 16 residues. Germline lookup yields CDR1 SGHVS and CDR2 FNYEAQ. The J segment lost 2 bases and the V segment lost 5 bases, leaving 8 bases of the junction unmatched. The CDR3 DNA follows: TGTGCCAGCAGCCAAAAAGCGGGGTATAACACCGGGGAGCTGTTTTTT. As protein: CASSQKAGYNTGELFF.

This clone occurred once. V is TRBV6-5 and J is TRBJ1-1; D unclear. The V end lost 0 bases, the J end lost 7 bases, and 12 bases lay between the germline ends. Germline loops: CDR1 MNHEY, CDR2 SVGAGI. This CDR3 contains 14 residues. The CDR3 reads CASSYSSPELEAFF. The CDR3 nucleotides read TGTGCCAGCAGTTACTCGAGTCCTGAGCTTGAAGCTTTCTTT.

The chain carries TRBV10-3 and TRBJ2-7; 9 positions match TRBD1. Germline CDR1 ENHRY, CDR2 SYGVKD. The CDR3 has 15 amino acids. Trimming took 0 bases from V and 6 from J; bases not matched to a gene: 6. As DNA, the CDR3 is TGTGCCATCAGTGAGTCGGGACAGGGTCGGTTCGAGCAGTACTTC. This encodes CAISESGQGRFEQYF.

The CDR3 DNA is TGTGCCAGCGGCGGACAGGGGGTATACAATTCACCCCTCCACTTT. Its translation is CASGGQGVYNSPLHF. J is TRBJ1-6 and V is TRBV6-5, with TRBD1 identical over 10 bases. Germline CDR1 MNHEY, CDR2 SVGAGI. The trim removed 8 bases at V and 7 bases at J, leaving 8 bases unmatched. This CDR3 has 15 amino acids.

The CDR3 loop reads CASSSQPGQVANQPQHF. CDR3 sequence (DNA): TGTGCCAGTAGTAGCCAACCCGGACAGGTTGCGAATCAGCCCCAGCATTTT. The V call is TRBV19, the J call TRBJ1-5, with TRBD1 matching 7 bases. Per the germline V gene, CDR1 is LNHDA and CDR2 is SQIVND (reference sequence). After removal of 4 bases from V and 4 bases from J, the junction contained 13 bases not matched to a gene. The CDR3 sequence is 17 residues long.

In DNA form, the CDR3 reads TGTGCCAGCAGTGCCGGGGGGAACGACTATGGCTACACCTTC. It yields the protein CASSAGGNDYGYTF. J is TRBJ1-2 and V is TRBV2, with D perhaps matching TRBD1 (5 bases). From germline, CDR1 is SNHLY and CDR2 FYNNEI. This CDR3 region has 14 residues. The V and J ends lost 4 bases and 3 bases respectively, with 12 bases between them.

This clone was observed a handful of times. The chain uses TRBV7-8 and TRBJ2-3; TRBD2 aligns across 8 bases. The CDR3 sequence is 16 residues long. V gave up 1 base and J gave up 2 bases; unmatched junction bases: 5. The germline gives CDR1 SGHVS, CDR2 FQNEAQ. The CDR3 protein is CASSLVGGGYTDTQYF. Written as DNA, the CDR3 is TGTGCCAGCAGCTTAGTCGGGGGGGGCTACACAGATACGCAGTATTTT.

The chain joins TRBV6-5 to TRBJ2-2, with 12 nucleotides matching TRBD1. Looked up from germline, CDR1 is MNHEY and CDR2 is SVGAGI. V shed 0 bases, J shed 7 bases, and the junction held 3 bases outside the gene matches. The CDR3 spans 16 residues. The CDR3 here is CASSYSGQGAGGELFF. The CDR3 bases are TGTGCCAGCAGTTACTCGGGACAGGGGGCTGGCGGGGAGCTGTTTTTT.

The sample holds a few counts of this clone. The V and J genes are TRBV4-2 and TRBJ1-1, with 7 nucleotides matching TRBD1. This CDR3 region has 15 residues. Germline values: CDR1 LGHNA, CDR2 YNFKEQ. V gave up 5 bases and J gave up 4 bases; unmatched junction bases: 10. CDR3 DNA: TGTGCCAGCAGCTCCAAAACAGGGGAGAGCACTGAAGCTTTCTTT. This encodes CASSSKTGESTEAFF.

This rearrangement joins TRBV25-1 to TRBJ2-1; TRBD2 matches 14 bases. Germline values: CDR1 MGHDK, CDR2 SYGVNS. With 3 bases clipped from V and 10 bases from J, the junction kept 8 bases outside the gene matches. CDR3 length: 16 residues. The CDR3, as DNA: TGTGCCAGCAGTGACCCGACTAGCGGGGGGGCGGACGAGCAGTTCTTC. Its translation: CASSDPTSGGADEQFF.

The chain has TRBV7-9 and TRBJ1-6, with D unresolved. The CDR3 is 15 amino acids. Germline-derived CDR1 and CDR2 are SEHNR and FQNEAQ (reference sequence). Between the trimmed V and J ends, which lost 4 bases and 4 bases, there was a span of 11 bases. The CDR3 DNA follows: TGTGCCAGCAGCTCCCACCGGGGATATAATTCACCCCTCCACTTT. Translated, it gives CASSSHRGYNSPLHF.

This clone showed up just a few times. This chain connects TRBV27 to TRBJ2-5, with TRBD1 as a possible D gene (6 bases). The CDR3 length is 13 residues. Germline CDR1 is MNHEY and CDR2 is SMNVEV (reference sequence). Trimming left V 2 bases short and J 2 bases short, with 6 bases between. The CDR3 DNA reads as TGTGCCAGCAGTTTAAGGGGGCAAGAGACCCAGTACTTC. It is translated as CASSLRGQETQYF.

This sequence joins TRBV28 and TRBJ1-2; 8 bases line up with TRBD1. Germline V gene lookup returns CDR1 MDHEN and CDR2 SYDVKM. V lost 3 bases, J lost 8 bases, and 11 bases stayed unmatched. This CDR3 is built from 15 residues. The CDR3 region is CASSLMAQGAGGYTF. For the CDR3, the DNA is TGTGCCAGCAGTTTGATGGCCCAGGGGGCGGGCGGCTACACCTTC.

J is TRBJ1-1 and V is TRBV19; perhaps TRBD1 as D (5 bases). CDR1 LNHDA and CDR2 SQIVND come from the germline V gene (reference sequence). V was clipped by 7 bases and J by 6 bases, with 18 bases between them. The length of the CDR3 is 14 residues. Here the CDR3 reads CASILQGVQAEAFF. The CDR3 DNA sequence: TGTGCCAGTATCCTCCAGGGCGTACAGGCTGAAGCTTTCTTT.

By sample share, this clone is medium-sized. The genes are TRBV5-1 and TRBJ1-5, with 7 bases matching TRBD1. V trimming: 1 base; J trimming: 1 base; junction bases outside the gene matches: 2. The V gene's germline CDR1 is SGHRS and CDR2 YFSETQ. The CDR3 is 15 residues long. CDR3 nucleotide sequence: TGCGCCAGCAGCTTGACGACAGGGAGCAATCAGCCCCAGCATTTT. This translates into CASSLTTGSNQPQHF.

The chain links TRBV19 to TRBJ2-7; 7 bases align to TRBD1. The J segment lost 4 bases and the V segment lost 3 bases, leaving 6 bases of the junction unmatched. The CDR3 extends over 14 amino acids. CDR1 and CDR2 (germline): LNHDA, SQIVND (reference sequence). Written as DNA, the CDR3 is TGTGCCAGTAGTATTCAGGGGGACCGGTACGAGCAGTACTTC. Amino acids: CASSIQGDRYEQYF.

Here the CDR3 DNA reads TGTGCCAGCAGCCTTCATACGGGGGTACGGGAAAAACTGTTTTTT. This sequence encodes CASSLHTGVREKLFF. The chain employs TRBV7-9 and TRBJ1-4, with D possibly being TRBD1 (5 bases). CDR3 size: 15 residues. Germline CDR1 and CDR2: SEHNR and FQNEAQ (reference sequence). V was shortened by 5 bases and J by 8 bases, with 18 bases between the two germline ends.

The gene calls are TRBV10-3 and TRBJ1-5; no clear D. Germline V lookup: CDR1 ENHRY, CDR2 SYGVKD. Trimming removed 0 bases from V and 6 bases from J, with 6 bases in between. The CDR3 length is 13 residues. The CDR3: CAISESEGQPQHF. The DNA for the CDR3 is TGTGCCATCAGTGAGTCGGAGGGTCAGCCCCAGCATTTT.

The rearrangement links TRBV30 to TRBJ1-2; 9 nucleotides agree with TRBD1. There are 14 residues in the CDR3. Germline CDR1 is GTSNPN and CDR2 is SVGIG (reference sequence). With V trimmed by 0 bases and J by 4 bases, 3 bases remained unmatched. The CDR3 bases are TGTGCCTGGAGTGTACGGACAGGGGCCTATGGCTACACCTTC. Its translation is CAWSVRTGAYGYTF.

J is TRBJ1-1 and V is TRBV28, with 9 bases matching TRBD1. The V gene's germline CDR1 is MDHEN and CDR2 SYDVKM. This CDR3 is built from 18 residues. With V trimmed by 4 bases and J by 1 base, 13 bases remained unmatched. Here the CDR3 DNA reads TGTGCCAGCAGTTCCACCGGTTACGACAGGGGGAAGAACACTGAAGCTTTCTTT. Amino acids: CASSSTGYDRGKNTEAFF.

The chain recombines TRBV7-9 with TRBJ1-5, with D possibly TRBD1 on 6 matching bases. The germline CDR1 and CDR2 sequences are SEHNR and FQNEAQ (reference sequence). Trimming took 1 base from V and 3 from J, leaving 13 bases between them. The CDR3 sequence is 16 residues long. Written as DNA, the CDR3 is TGTGCCAGCAGCTTAGGGGCTACAGGGAACAATCAGCCCCAGCATTTT. This translates into CASSLGATGNNQPQHF. The variable domain in full, completed from reference TRBV7-9 and TRBJ1-5, reads DTGVSQNPRHKITKRGQNVTFRCDPISEHNRLYWYRQTLGQGPEFLTYFQNEAQLEKSRLLSDRFSAERPKGSFSTLEIQRTEQGDSAMYLCASSLGATGNNQPQHFGDGTRLSIL.

The chain employs TRBV28 and TRBJ1-5; possible D gene TRBD1, 6 bases. Germline lookup yields CDR1 MDHEN and CDR2 SYDVKM. V gave up 1 base and J gave up 7 bases, with 11 bases separating them. CDR3 length: 14 residues. CDR3 bases: TGTGCCAGCAGTTTATCAGGGGTCGAGCAGCCCCAGCATTTT. Translating it yields CASSLSGVEQPQHF.

The rearrangement uses TRBV4-2 and TRBJ1-2; 11 positions match TRBD1. The germline CDR1 and CDR2 sequences are LGHNA and YNFKEQ. The CDR3 runs to 16 residues. Trimming at V came to 3 bases and at J to 2 bases, leaving 5 bases not matched to a gene. The CDR3 sequence: CASSQGQGEYNYGYTF. The CDR3, as DNA: TGTGCCAGCAGCCAGGGACAGGGGGAATACAACTATGGCTACACCTTC.